This T cell receptor beta chain originates from a study of sequential checkpoint blockade in melanoma. TCRdb's copy holds only in-frame clones and misses some; the assay was immunoSEQ multiplex PCR. This table holds around 2,900 clones, approximately 23% found once. Specified treatment: randomized to nivolumab then ipilimumab (arm A) or the reverse (arm B). The sequences come from tumor tissue (inferred from file names), collected from a patient given nivolumab and ipilimumab in sequence. The TCR sequence derives from a human donor with melanoma.

The CDR3 region is CASSISYRLAGGKNEQFF. Written as DNA, the CDR3 is TGTGCCAGTAGTATATCCTACCGACTAGCGGGGGGGAAAAATGAGCAGTTCTTC. The chain carries TRBV19 and TRBJ2-1; TRBD2 aligns across 14 bases. Trimming cost V 2 bases and J 7 bases; bases outside gene matches: 10. CDR1 and CDR2 (germline): LNHDA, SQIVND (reference sequence). The CDR3 has 18 amino acids.